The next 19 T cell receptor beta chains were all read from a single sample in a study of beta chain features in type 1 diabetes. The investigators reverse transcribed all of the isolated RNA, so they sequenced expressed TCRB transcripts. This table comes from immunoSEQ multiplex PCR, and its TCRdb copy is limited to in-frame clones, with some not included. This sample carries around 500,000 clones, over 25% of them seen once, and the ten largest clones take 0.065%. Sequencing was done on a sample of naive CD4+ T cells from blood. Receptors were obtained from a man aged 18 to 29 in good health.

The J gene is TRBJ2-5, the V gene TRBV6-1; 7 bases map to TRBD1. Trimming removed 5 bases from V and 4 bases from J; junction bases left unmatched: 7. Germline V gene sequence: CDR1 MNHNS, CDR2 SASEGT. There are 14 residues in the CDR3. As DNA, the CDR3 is TGTGCCAGCAGTACCTCACAGGGGCGAGAGACCCAGTACTTC. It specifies CASSTSQGRETQYF.

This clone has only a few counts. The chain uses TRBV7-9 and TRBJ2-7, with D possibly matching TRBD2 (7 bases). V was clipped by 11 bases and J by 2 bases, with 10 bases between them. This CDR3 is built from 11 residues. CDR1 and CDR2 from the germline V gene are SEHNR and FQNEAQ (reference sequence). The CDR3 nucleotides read TGTGCCTGGGGGGGCCCCTACGAGCAGTACTTC. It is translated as CAWGGPYEQYF.

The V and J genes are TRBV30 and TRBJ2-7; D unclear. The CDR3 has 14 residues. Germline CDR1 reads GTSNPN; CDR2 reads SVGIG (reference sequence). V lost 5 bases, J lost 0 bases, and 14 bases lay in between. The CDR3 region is CAWAPGRSSYEQYF. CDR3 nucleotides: TGTGCCTGGGCCCCTGGGCGGAGCTCCTACGAGCAGTACTTC.

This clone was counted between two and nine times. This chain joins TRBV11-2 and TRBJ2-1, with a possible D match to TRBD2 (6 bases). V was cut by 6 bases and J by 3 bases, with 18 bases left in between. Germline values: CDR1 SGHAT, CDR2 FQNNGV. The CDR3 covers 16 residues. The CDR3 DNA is TGTGCCAGCAGAGACCCGCTAGCGCGCGGCTACAATGAGCAGTTCTTC. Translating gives CASRDPLARGYNEQFF.

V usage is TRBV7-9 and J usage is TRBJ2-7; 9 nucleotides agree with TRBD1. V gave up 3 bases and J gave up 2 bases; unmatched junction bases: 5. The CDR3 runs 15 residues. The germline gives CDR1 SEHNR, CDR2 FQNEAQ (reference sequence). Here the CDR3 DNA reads TGTGCCAGCAGCTTCCGGGACAGGGCGCCCTACGAGCAGTACTTC. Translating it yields CASSFRDRAPYEQYF.

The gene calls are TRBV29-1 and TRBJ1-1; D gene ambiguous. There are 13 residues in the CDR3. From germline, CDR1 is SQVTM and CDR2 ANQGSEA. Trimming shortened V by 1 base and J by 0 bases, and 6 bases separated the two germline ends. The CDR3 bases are TGCAGCGTTGAAGTAAACGTGAACACTGAAGCTTTCTTT. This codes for CSVEVNVNTEAFF.

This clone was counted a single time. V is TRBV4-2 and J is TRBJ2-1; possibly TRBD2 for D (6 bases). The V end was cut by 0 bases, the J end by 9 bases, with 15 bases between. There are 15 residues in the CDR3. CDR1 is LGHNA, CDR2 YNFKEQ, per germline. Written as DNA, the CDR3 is TGTGCCAGCAGCCAAGATGGTACGGCCGGGAGTGAGCAGTTCTTC. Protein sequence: CASSQDGTAGSEQFF.

CDR3 sequence reads: CASSPEGDPYNEQFF. CDR3 coding DNA: TGTGCCAGCTCACCCGAGGGTGACCCGTACAATGAGCAGTTCTTC. V gene TRBV18 combines with J gene TRBJ2-1; tentatively, D is TRBD2 (5 bases). Trimming took off 3 bases at V and 4 bases at J, with 13 bases between the two ends. CDR1 KGHSH and CDR2 LQKENI come from the germline V gene. This CDR3 region has 15 residues. Using reference TRBV18 and TRBJ2-1 for the parts outside the CDR3, the full variable domain is NAGVMQNPRHLVRRRGQEARLRCSPMKGHSHVYWYRQLPEEGLKFMVYLQKENIIDESGMPKERFSAEFPKEGPSILRIQQVVRGDSAAYFCASSPEGDPYNEQFFGPGTRLTVL.

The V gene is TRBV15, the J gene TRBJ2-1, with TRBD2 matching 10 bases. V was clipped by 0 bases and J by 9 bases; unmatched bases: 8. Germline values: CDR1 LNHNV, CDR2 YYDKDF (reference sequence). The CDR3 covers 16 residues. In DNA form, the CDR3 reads TGTGCCACCAGCAGAGATCTAGGACTAGCGGCAATTGAGCAGTTCTTC. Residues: CATSRDLGLAAIEQFF.

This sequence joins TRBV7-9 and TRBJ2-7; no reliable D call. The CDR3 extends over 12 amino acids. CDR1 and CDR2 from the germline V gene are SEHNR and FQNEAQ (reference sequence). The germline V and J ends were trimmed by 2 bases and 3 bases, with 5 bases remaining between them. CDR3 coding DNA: TGTGCCAGCAGCTTATCCGACTACGAGCAGTACTTC. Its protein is CASSLSDYEQYF.

The CDR3 nucleotides are TGTGCCAGCCGGGAGGGACCCGGGGCCCAGTACTTC. It yields the protein CASREGPGAQYF. This chain links TRBV27 with TRBJ2-5; 8 bases are a match to TRBD2. V shed 8 bases and J 9 bases; nucleotides not matched to a gene: 8. Germline CDR1 is MNHEY and CDR2 is SMNVEV (reference sequence). The CDR3 covers 12 residues.

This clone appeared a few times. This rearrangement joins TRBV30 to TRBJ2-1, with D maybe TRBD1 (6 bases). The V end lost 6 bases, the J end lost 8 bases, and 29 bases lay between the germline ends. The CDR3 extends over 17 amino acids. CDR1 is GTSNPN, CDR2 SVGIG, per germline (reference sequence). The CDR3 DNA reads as TGTGCCTGCCCACTTCCGTCCCGGGACACCCGAAACGATGAGCAGTTCTTC. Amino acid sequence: CACPLPSRDTRNDEQFF.

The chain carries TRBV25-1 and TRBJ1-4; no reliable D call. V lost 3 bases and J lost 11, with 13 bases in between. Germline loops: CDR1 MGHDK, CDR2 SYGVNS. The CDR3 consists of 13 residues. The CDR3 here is CASSDPITAKLFF. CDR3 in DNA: TGTGCCAGCAGTGATCCCATCACGGCTAAACTGTTTTTT.

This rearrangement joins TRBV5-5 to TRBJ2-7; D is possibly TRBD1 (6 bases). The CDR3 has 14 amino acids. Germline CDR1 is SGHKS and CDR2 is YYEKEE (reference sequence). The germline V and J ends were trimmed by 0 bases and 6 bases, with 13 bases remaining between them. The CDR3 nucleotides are TGTGCCAGCAGCTTGGTTTCAGGGGTAAGCGAGCAGTACTTC. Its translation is CASSLVSGVSEQYF. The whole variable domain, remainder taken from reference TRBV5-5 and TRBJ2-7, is DAGVTQSPTHLIKTRGQQVTLRCSPISGHKSVSWYQQVLGQGPQFIFQYYEKEERGRGNFPDRFSARQFPNYSSELNVNALLLGDSALYLCASSLVSGVSEQYFGPGTRLTVT.

The CDR3 protein is CASSPGLAILNEQFF. CDR3 DNA: TGCGCCAGCAGCCCGGGACTAGCTATCCTCAATGAGCAGTTCTTC. The chain employs TRBV4-3 and TRBJ2-1, with TRBD2 matching over 9 bases. J gave up 6 bases and V 4 bases, and 7 bases lay outside the gene matches. Per germline, CDR1 LGHNA and CDR2 YSLEER. The CDR3 covers 15 residues.

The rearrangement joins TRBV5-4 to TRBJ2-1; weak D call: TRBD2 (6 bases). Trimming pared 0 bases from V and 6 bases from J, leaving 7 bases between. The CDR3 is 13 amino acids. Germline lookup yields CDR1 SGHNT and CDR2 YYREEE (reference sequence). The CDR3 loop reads CASSLASVNEQFF. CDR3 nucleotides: TGTGCCAGCAGCTTGGCTAGCGTCAATGAGCAGTTCTTC.

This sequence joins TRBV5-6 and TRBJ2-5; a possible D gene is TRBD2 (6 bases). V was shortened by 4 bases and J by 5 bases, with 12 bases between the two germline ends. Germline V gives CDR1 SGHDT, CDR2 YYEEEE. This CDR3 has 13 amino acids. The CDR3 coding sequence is TGTGCCAGCAGCAGCGGGCCGAGGGAGACCCAGTACTTC. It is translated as CASSSGPRETQYF.

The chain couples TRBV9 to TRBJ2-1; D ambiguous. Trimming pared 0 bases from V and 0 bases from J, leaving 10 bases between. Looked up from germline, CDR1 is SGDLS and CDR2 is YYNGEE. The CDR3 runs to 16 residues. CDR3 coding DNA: TGTGCCAGCAGCGTAGACCCAGTCAGCTCCTACAATGAGCAGTTCTTC. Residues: CASSVDPVSSYNEQFF.

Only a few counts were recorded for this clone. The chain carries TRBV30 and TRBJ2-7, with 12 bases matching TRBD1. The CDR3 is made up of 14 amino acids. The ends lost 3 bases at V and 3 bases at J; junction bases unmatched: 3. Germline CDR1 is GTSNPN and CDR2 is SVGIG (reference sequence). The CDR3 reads CAWRGTGGIYEQYF. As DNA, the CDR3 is TGTGCCTGGAGGGGGACAGGGGGCATCTACGAGCAGTACTTC.